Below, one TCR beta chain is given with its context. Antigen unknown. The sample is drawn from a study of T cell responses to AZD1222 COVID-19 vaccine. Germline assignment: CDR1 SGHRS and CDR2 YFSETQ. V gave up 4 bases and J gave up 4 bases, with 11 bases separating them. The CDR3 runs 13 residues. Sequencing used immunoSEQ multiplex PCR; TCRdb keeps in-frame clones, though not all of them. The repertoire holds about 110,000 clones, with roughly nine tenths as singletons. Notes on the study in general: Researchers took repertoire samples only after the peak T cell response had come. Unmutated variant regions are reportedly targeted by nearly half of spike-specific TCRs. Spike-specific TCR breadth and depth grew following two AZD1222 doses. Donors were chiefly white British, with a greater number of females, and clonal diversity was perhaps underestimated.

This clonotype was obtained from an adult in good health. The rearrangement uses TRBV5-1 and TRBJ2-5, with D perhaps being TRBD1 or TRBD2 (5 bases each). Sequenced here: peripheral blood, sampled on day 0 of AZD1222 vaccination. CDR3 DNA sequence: TGCGCCAGCAGCACCCCGGGGCGAGAGACCCAGTACTTC. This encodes CASSTPGRETQYF.